This TCR beta chain was found in a study of shared clonotypes between healthy human individuals (dated by TCRdb to 2020 to 2021). Context from the whole study: Three men and a couple of women, aged 18 to 49 years, made up the cohort. Per donor, three plates each were used for CD4 naive and CD4 memory, two for CD8 naive, and one for CD8 memory. To estimate repertoire size and how much clonotypes are shared between individuals, the study performed deep sequencing of blood TCR repertoires from five healthy adults. To increase sequencing depth and limit assay-specific biases, TCR repertoire library preparation and sequencing were carried out by different laboratories using diverse techniques. Per donor, leukapheresis produced somewhere between about 0.8 and 9 billion PBMCs.

Concerning this clone itself: What antigen it recognizes has not been identified. The sample holds no much larger clone one base away, and base qualities are not on file.

TCR CDR3 regions were amplified from genomic DNA by multiplex PCR using the deep immunoSEQ assay. For each cell subset, the extracted genomic DNA was distributed evenly across all wells of several immunoSEQ 96-well plates, and each plate served as one replicate. For sorted subsets, approximately 190 ng genomic DNA, equal to tens of thousands of T cell genomes, was loaded into each replicate PCR. The purified libraries were quantified using a Qubit 3.0 fluorometer, sized with a Bioanalyzer 2100, and then quantified again using the KAPA Library Quantification kit. Each immunoSEQ 96-well plate was sequenced on its own single-read 150-cycle Illumina NextSeq 550 flow cell. The authors' analysis ran thus. Because only junctional sequences without quality scores were contained in the immunoSEQ output, filtering matching that applied to full-length reads could not be performed. Sequences were annotated with PyIR, a Python wrapper for IgBLAST v1.9, using IMGT germline references to assign V/J genes and CDR3. Reads with weak V/J assignments (E-value above 1e-6), missing CDR3, stop codons, out-of-frame junctions, or ambiguous translated residues were removed. A V3J clonotype was defined by an identical inferred V gene, J gene, and CDR3 amino acid sequence. The percentage overlap between two repertoires was calculated by dividing the number of shared unique clonotypes by the size of the smaller repertoire. Richness of each repertoire was evaluated using RTK rarefaction, the Chao1 estimator, and Recon v2.1 estimates of unobserved clonotypes. Generation probabilities for all TCRbeta clonotypes obtained by the gDNA method from several donors were computed using OLGA. TCRdb stores this immuneACCESS table with in-frame sequences only. Part of the clones is absent; in the studies checked, under half of the shortfall reflects unresolved V genes, and no reason is known for the rest. D and trimming come from the DNA, and the V and J calls and clone size come from that table. The sample table lists approximately 2,200,000 clones, about 92% of them with a count of one. 1.5% to 2% of the sample goes to the ten largest clones.

Broad study findings and their caveats: Incomplete sequencing was indicated by rarefaction of sorted-subset datasets, despite the large sequencing depth. Sampling was restricted to blood, and TCR repertoires in tissue are likely to differ from TCR repertoires in blood. Compared with non-shared clonotypes, clonotypes shared by all four sorted-subset donors had higher generation probabilities. Based on pairwise subsampling, the degree of clonotype sharing among donors was expected to be affected by sequencing depth. Estimated clonotype richness was generally larger for naive than for memory subsets. The small number of donors limited the genetic and exposure-history diversity represented. Roughly 5% of naive CD4, 3% to 3.5% of naive CD8, approximately 2.2% of memory CD4, and roughly 0.4% of memory CD8 clonotypes were shared across four donors.

The germline V gene (reference sequence) supplies CDR1 SEHNR and CDR2 FQNEAQ. Counted from cysteine to phenylalanine, this CDR3 has 12 amino acids. The only DNA kept is the CDR3, 36 bases in frame from the first base. The junction shows trimming of 1 base on V and 7 bases on J, plus 8 bases between the germline ends. For the CD8 naive samples, CD45RO-negative cells were positively selected for CCR7, yielding a CD45RA+CCR7+ population from which TemRA cells were excluded. Donors were healthy HIV-negative adults with no recently reported acute infections or vaccinations. Every donor was a Caucasian adult residing in Nashville, Tennessee, USA. Blood was obtained by leukapheresis, after which PBMCs were separated by Ficoll-Histopaque density gradient centrifugation and cryopreserved in liquid nitrogen vapor phase. Analytical flow cytometry was used to check the purity and quantity of every magnetically sorted T cell population. Genomic DNA was isolated from every sorted fraction and measured by UV absorbance on a Nanodrop 2000c.

The sequence joins TRBV7-9 to TRBJ2-7; the D gene is perhaps TRBD2, from 5 matching bases. Sequenced sample: naive CD8+ T cells from PBMCs. The cell subset or site label of this sample denotes: CD45RA+CCR7+. The clonotype originates from a man between 18 and 29 years old in good health. Some clones in this sample may be carry-over from other donors' samples. The encoded CDR3 is CASSLGEREQYF. The DNA is as follows: TGTGCCAGCAGCTTAGGGGAGCGGGAGCAGTACTTC.